This T cell receptor (beta chain) was sequenced in a study of breast tumors, draining lymph nodes, adjacent tissues. MiXCR, applied by TCRdb to the multiplex PCR reads, yields one record per CDR3 protein. The table includes 290,000 or so distinct CDR3 sequences, 30% to 35% detected once. This clonotype was detected ten times or more. The lymph nodes were axillary draining lymph nodes from breast cancer patients. The CDR3 loop spans 14 amino acids. Germline V gene data show CDR1 as MNHNY and CDR2 as SVGAGI (reference sequence). Trimming removed 3 bases at V and 14 bases at J, with 20 bases between. The chain couples TRBV6-6 to TRBJ2-1, with D perhaps TRBD1 or TRBD2 (5 bases each). The sample consisted of axillary lymph node tissue. The TCR comes from a female donor with breast cancer. Some clones in this sample may be carry-over from other donors' samples. The DNA of the CDR3 is TGTGCCAGCAGTTATCTCTTCGGGGCGGAAGGGGAGTTCTTC. Translating it yields CASSYLFGAEGEFF.